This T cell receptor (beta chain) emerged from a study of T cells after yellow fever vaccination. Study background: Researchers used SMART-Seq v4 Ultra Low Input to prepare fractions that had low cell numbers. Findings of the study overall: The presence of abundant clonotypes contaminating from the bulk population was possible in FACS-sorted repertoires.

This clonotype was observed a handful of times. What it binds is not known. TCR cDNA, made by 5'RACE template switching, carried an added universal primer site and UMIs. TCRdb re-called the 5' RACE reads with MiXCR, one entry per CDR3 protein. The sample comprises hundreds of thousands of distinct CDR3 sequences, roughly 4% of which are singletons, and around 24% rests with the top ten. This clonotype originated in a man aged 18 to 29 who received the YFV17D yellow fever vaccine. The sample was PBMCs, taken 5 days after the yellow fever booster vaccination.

The CDR3 DNA reads TGTGCCAGCAGCTTACTCGGGGGCCACGACAATGAGCAGTTCTTC. This codes for CASSLLGGHDNEQFF. The chain combines TRBV7-3 with TRBJ2-1, with D perhaps being TRBD1 or TRBD2 (6 bases each). The V end lost 2 bases, the J end lost 5 bases, and 13 bases lay between the germline ends. The CDR3 sequence is 15 residues long. Germline V gene data show CDR1 as SGHTA and CDR2 as FQGTGA.